These 27 T cell receptor beta chains came from one sample sequenced in a study of cytomegalovirus exposure and HLA in healthy donors. The study ran its PCR with 60 Vbeta and 13 Jbeta primers. The data were produced by immunoSEQ multiplex PCR, yet TCRdb's version contains in-frame clones alone and is incomplete. The sample lists fewer than 250,000 clones, roughly 80% occurring once. Sequences were obtained from PBMCs. Receptor source: a young man in good health and CMV-seronegative.

This chain connects TRBV9 to TRBJ2-2; perhaps TRBD1 as D (5 bases). V was trimmed by 4 bases and J by 1 base, leaving 11 bases between them. Germline assignment: CDR1 SGDLS and CDR2 YYNGEE. CDR3 length: 15 residues. The CDR3 DNA sequence: TGTGCCAGCAGCCCTCGACAGTGGAACACCGGGGAGCTGTTTTTT. Its protein is CASSPRQWNTGELFF. Supplemented by reference TRBV9 and TRBJ2-2, the full variable domain reads DSGVTQTPKHLITATGQRVTLRCSPRSGDLSVYWYQQSLDQGLQFLIQYYNGEERAKGNILERFSAQQFPDLHSELNLSSLELGDSALYFCASSPRQWNTGELFFGEGSRLTVL.

V usage is TRBV7-6 and J usage is TRBJ2-7; 9 bases match TRBD1. CDR3 size: 13 residues. CDR1 and CDR2 from the germline V gene are SGHVS and FNYEAQ. V lost 4 bases to trimming and J lost 6 bases; unmatched junction nucleotides: 4. Written as DNA, the CDR3 is TGTGCCAGCAGCTCCGGACAGGGGCGCGAGCAGTACTTC. Amino acid sequence: CASSSGQGREQYF.

J is TRBJ1-5 and V is TRBV5-1, with D unresolved. The V gene lost 2 bases and the J gene lost 7 bases, with 13 bases spanning the gap. Germline V lookup: CDR1 SGHRS, CDR2 YFSETQ. The CDR3 runs 14 residues. The CDR3 reads CASSFDGGGQPQHF. The CDR3 DNA reads TGCGCCAGCAGCTTTGACGGCGGAGGGCAGCCCCAGCATTTT.

V usage is TRBV19 and J usage is TRBJ1-2; 9 nucleotides agree with TRBD1. V gave up 5 bases and J gave up 4 bases; unmatched junction bases: 8. This CDR3 has 15 residues. Per the germline V gene, CDR1 is LNHDA and CDR2 is SQIVND (reference sequence). In nucleotides, the CDR3 is TGTGCCAGTAGTGATTGGGACAGGGAACTCTATGGCTACACCTTC. As protein: CASSDWDRELYGYTF.

V usage is TRBV28 and J usage is TRBJ1-6; D is uncertain. The CDR3 is 14 amino acids. V lost 10 bases and J lost 7, with 17 bases in between. From germline, CDR1 is MDHEN and CDR2 SYDVKM. CDR3 in amino acids: CATEDGGRNSPLHF. The CDR3 DNA reads TGTGCCACCGAGGACGGAGGGAGGAATTCACCCCTCCACTTT.

The V call is TRBV2, the J call TRBJ2-1, with D tentatively TRBD2 (5 bases). The germline V and J ends were trimmed by 3 bases and 8 bases, with 14 bases remaining between them. Germline V gene data show CDR1 as SNHLY and CDR2 as FYNNEI. The CDR3 spans 14 residues. The CDR3 is CASSEGVWRDEQFF. The CDR3 DNA sequence: TGTGCCAGCAGTGAGGGAGTTTGGCGCGATGAGCAGTTCTTC.

This chain uses TRBV28 with TRBJ2-7; D perhaps matches TRBD1 (6 bases). Germline V gene sequence: CDR1 MDHEN, CDR2 SYDVKM. The CDR3 runs 14 residues. The V gene lost 5 bases and the J gene lost 0 bases, with 11 bases spanning the gap. As DNA, the CDR3 is TGTGCCAGCAGTCCTCAGGGGTCCTCCTACGAGCAGTACTTC. Protein: CASSPQGSSYEQYF.

The V and J genes are TRBV19 and TRBJ1-1; TRBD1 is a possible D gene (6 bases). Trimming took 6 bases from V and 3 from J, leaving 11 bases between them. The CDR3 totals 13 residues. The germline V gene encodes CDR1 LNHDA and CDR2 SQIVND (reference sequence). The chain's CDR3 is CASRNTGYTEAFF. CDR3 nucleotides: TGTGCCAGTAGGAACACAGGGTACACTGAAGCTTTCTTT. The full variable domain, completed using reference TRBV19 and TRBJ1-1, is DGGITQSPKYLFRKEGQNVTLSCEQNLNHDAMYWYRQDPGQGLRLIYYSQIVNDFQKGDIAEGYSVSREKKESFPLTVTSAQKNPTAFYLCASRNTGYTEAFFGQGTRLTVV.

The J gene is TRBJ1-4, the V gene TRBV5-5; 7 bases map to TRBD1. CDR3 length: 16 residues. V trimming: 5 bases; J trimming: 2 bases; junction bases outside the gene matches: 9. From germline, CDR1 is SGHKS and CDR2 YYEKEE (reference sequence). DNA for the CDR3: TGTGCCAGCAGGAATGCAGGGGGGATGACTAATGAAAAACTGTTTTTT. Translating gives CASRNAGGMTNEKLFF.

V gene TRBV5-4 combines with J gene TRBJ2-3; 12 bases fit TRBD2. Germline CDR1 SGHNT, CDR2 YYREEE (reference sequence). The CDR3 is made up of 18 amino acids. V was pared by 4 bases and J by 3 bases, with 12 bases of the junction left unmatched. The CDR3 here is CASSKGLAGGLGTDTQYF. In DNA form, the CDR3 reads TGTGCCAGCAGCAAAGGGCTAGCGGGGGGGTTGGGAACAGATACGCAGTATTTT.

The sample holds one count of this clone. The V gene is TRBV5-4, the J gene TRBJ2-3; tentatively, D is TRBD1 (5 bases). V gave up 4 bases and J gave up 3 bases, with 9 bases separating them. The CDR3 runs to 13 residues. Germline assignment: CDR1 SGHNT and CDR2 YYREEE (reference sequence). The CDR3 loop reads CASSLGHTDTQYF. The CDR3 DNA sequence: TGTGCCAGCAGCCTCGGACATACAGATACGCAGTATTTT.

This chain joins TRBV5-4 and TRBJ1-1; D is ambiguous. This CDR3 has 12 amino acids. V dropped 7 bases and J dropped 7 bases, with 14 bases sitting between them. Germline V gene lookup returns CDR1 SGHNT and CDR2 YYREEE (reference sequence). The CDR3 DNA is TGTGCCAGCGGGCGGGTGTCTGATGAAGCTTTCTTT. This sequence encodes CASGRVSDEAFF.

The rearrangement joins TRBV18 to TRBJ2-7, with TRBD1 identical over 9 bases. V lost 3 bases and J lost 6; bases outside the gene matches: 9. Germline V gene lookup returns CDR1 KGHSH and CDR2 LQKENI. The CDR3 extends over 15 amino acids. CDR3 loop: CASSPSRTGVAEQYF. The CDR3 nucleotides are TGTGCCAGCTCACCTTCGAGGACAGGGGTCGCCGAGCAGTACTTC.

The chain employs TRBV6-6 and TRBJ1-3; possibly TRBD1 for D (5 bases). The V and J ends lost 2 bases and 0 bases respectively, with 11 bases between them. The CDR3 totals 16 residues. Germline CDR1 MNHNY, CDR2 SVGAGI (reference sequence). The CDR3 coding sequence is TGTGCCAGCAGTTACCGGGACTGGAGCTCTGGAAACACCATATATTTT. The encoded protein is CASSYRDWSSGNTIYF.

The CDR3 DNA is TGTGCCAGTACCTGGGGAGGAGCAATCGTCTATGGCTACACCTTC. It is translated as CASTWGGAIVYGYTF. V and J are TRBV19 and TRBJ1-2, with D hard to call. The germline CDR1 and CDR2 sequences are LNHDA and SQIVND (reference sequence). The V gene lost 7 bases and the J gene lost 4 bases, with 19 bases spanning the gap. The CDR3 has 15 residues.

The chain employs TRBV13 and TRBJ2-3; 14 bases are shared with TRBD2. This CDR3 region has 15 residues. Germline V gene lookup returns CDR1 PRHDT and CDR2 FYEKMQ (reference sequence). V was pared by 4 bases and J by 6 bases, with 3 bases of the junction left unmatched. Written as DNA, the CDR3 is TGTGCCAGCAGCTATCGGACTAGCGGGGGGGATACGCAGTATTTT. The encoded protein is CASSYRTSGGDTQYF.

The rearrangement joins TRBV7-9 to TRBJ2-7; 8 bases match TRBD2. Per the germline V gene, CDR1 is SEHNR and CDR2 is FQNEAQ (reference sequence). The CDR3 length is 16 residues. The trim removed 6 bases at V and 5 bases at J, leaving 15 bases unmatched. The CDR3 loop reads CASSQTREAGVHEQYF. Written as DNA, the CDR3 is TGTGCCAGCAGTCAAACTCGGGAAGCGGGGGTCCACGAGCAGTACTTC.

This chain uses TRBV6-5 with TRBJ1-2; 9 bases match TRBD1. The junction had 3 bases not matched to a gene; V was cut back by 0 bases and J by 7 bases. Germline V lookup: CDR1 MNHEY, CDR2 SVGAGI. This CDR3 comprises 14 residues. In DNA, the CDR3 is TGTGCCAGCAGTTACTCGACAGGGGGAAGTGGCTACACCTTC. This gives the protein CASSYSTGGSGYTF.

The chain joins TRBV6-5 to TRBJ2-2; TRBD1 is a possible D gene (6 bases). Per germline, CDR1 MNHEY and CDR2 SVGAGI. V gave up 5 bases and J gave up 6 bases, with 13 bases separating them. There are 14 residues in the CDR3. CDR3 in DNA: TGTGCCAGCAGTCCGAGGGGACAAGCCGGGGAGCTGTTTTTT. Translating gives CASSPRGQAGELFF.

This clone has a handful of counts. The genes are TRBV4-3 and TRBJ2-3, with 10 bases matching TRBD2. The germline V gene encodes CDR1 LGHNA and CDR2 YSLEER. The ends lost 5 bases at V and 5 bases at J; junction bases unmatched: 10. This CDR3 spans 16 amino acids. The CDR3 region has the DNA TGCGCCAGCAGCTCCGAAACTAGCGGGGTTGGAGATACGCAGTATTTT. As protein: CASSSETSGVGDTQYF.

This chain connects TRBV18 to TRBJ2-3; 9 nucleotides agree with TRBD1. With 3 bases clipped from V and 2 bases from J, the junction kept 3 bases outside the gene matches. In germline, CDR1 is KGHSH, CDR2 LQKENI. The CDR3 is 15 amino acids. The chain's CDR3 is CASSPGTGYTDTQYF. As DNA, the CDR3 is TGTGCCAGCTCACCCGGGACAGGGTACACAGATACGCAGTATTTT.

CDR3 sequence reads: CASSLGRGGGPPYNEQFF. The CDR3, as DNA: TGTGCCAGCAGCTTAGGACGGGGCGGGGGGCCCCCTTACAATGAGCAGTTCTTC. The chain is built from TRBV7-9 and TRBJ2-1; 8 nucleotides align to TRBD2. The CDR3 runs to 18 residues. Germline-derived CDR1 and CDR2 are SEHNR and FQNEAQ (reference sequence). The V and J ends lost 1 base and 4 bases, in that order; junction bases with no gene match: 12.

This clone was detected only a few times. The CDR3 nucleotides are TGTGCCAGCAGCTTAAACCCCATCCGGCGGGGGGCAGGAGATACGCAGTATTTT. As protein: CASSLNPIRRGAGDTQYF. The J gene is TRBJ2-3, the V gene TRBV7-3, with 8 positions matching TRBD2. This CDR3 has 18 amino acids. The germline CDR1 and CDR2 sequences are SGHTA and FQGTGA. The J segment lost 5 bases and the V segment lost 1 base, leaving 14 bases of the junction unmatched. The full variable domain, rest sourced from reference TRBV7-3 and TRBJ2-3, is GAGVSQTPSNKVTEKGKYVELRCDPISGHTALYWYRQSLGQGPEFLIYFQGTGAADDSGLPNDRFFAVRPEGSVSTLKIQRTERGDSAVYLCASSLNPIRRGAGDTQYFGPGTRLTVL.

The V call is TRBV18, the J call TRBJ1-1; 12 nucleotides match TRBD1. With V trimmed by 4 bases and J by 3 bases, 15 bases remained unmatched. The CDR3 loop spans 19 amino acids. Per the germline V gene, CDR1 is KGHSH and CDR2 is LQKENI. The CDR3 here is CASSRGTWGQGARDTEAFF. The CDR3 DNA reads TGTGCCAGCTCACGTGGGACATGGGGACAGGGGGCGAGGGACACTGAAGCTTTCTTT.

The V call is TRBV27, the J call TRBJ2-3; TRBD2 is a possible D gene (6 bases). The CDR3 length is 15 residues. Trimming left V 2 bases short and J 4 bases short, with 13 bases between. Germline CDR1 MNHEY, CDR2 SMNVEV (reference sequence). CDR3 in amino acids: CASSLKAWGADTQYF. The CDR3 nucleotides are TGTGCCAGCAGTTTAAAGGCCTGGGGGGCAGATACGCAGTATTTT.

The chain is built from TRBV4-1 and TRBJ1-2; 8 positions agree with TRBD1. With 1 base clipped from V and 4 bases from J, the junction kept 2 bases outside the gene matches. The CDR3 consists of 14 residues. Germline CDR1 reads MGHRA; CDR2 reads YSYEKL. The CDR3 protein is CASSQGTGIYGYTF. CDR3 nucleotide sequence: TGCGCCAGCAGCCAAGGGACAGGGATCTATGGCTACACCTTC.

This chain links TRBV2 with TRBJ2-7; TRBD1 might be the D (6 bases). CDR1 is SNHLY and CDR2 is FYNNEI in the germline V gene. V was trimmed by 10 bases and J by 7 bases, leaving 17 bases between them. The CDR3 is 12 amino acids. The CDR3 here is CATQGGAKEQYF. As DNA, the CDR3 is TGTGCCACACAGGGTGGTGCTAAAGAGCAGTACTTC.